The rows below give T cell receptor beta chains drawn from one sample of a study of blood T cell repertoires in COVID-19. Sequencing used immunoSEQ multiplex PCR; TCRdb keeps in-frame clones, though not all of them. The repertoire holds around 220,000 clones, with about 90% as singletons. The sequencing input was PBMCs or T cells enriched from blood (not recorded which). These receptor sequences come from a woman under 30 who had recovered from COVID-19. Each CDR3 is given with its conserved first and last residue. The D gene is left open where the match is weak. Clone size, where shown, is once, few, many, or a class for clones that have expanded.

TRBV7-3	TRBD1	TRBJ1-2	once	CASSPRQGPRNGYTF	TGTGCCAGCAGCCCCAGACAGGGCCCTAGGAACGGCTACACCTTC
TRBV13	TRBD1	TRBJ2-1	.	CASSPTGSEQFF	TGTGCCAGCAGCCCGACAGGGAGTGAGCAGTTCTTC
TRBV19	TRBD2	TRBJ2-1	.	CASRRGTSAYNEQFF	TGTGCCAGTAGGAGGGGGACTAGCGCCTACAATGAGCAGTTCTTC
TRBV27	.	TRBJ1-6	.	CASRQGSYNSPLHF	TGTGCCAGCAGGCAGGGTTCCTATAATTCACCCCTCCACTTT
TRBV6-5	TRBD1	TRBJ2-7	.	CASSYSRDRDHEQYF	TGTGCCAGCAGTTATAGTCGGGACAGGGACCACGAGCAGTACTTC
TRBV12-3/TRBV12-4	.	TRBJ1-2	.	CASSVQDLYGYTF	TGTGCCAGCAGTGTACAGGACCTCTATGGCTACACCTTC
TRBV11-3	.	TRBJ1-1	once	CASSLRGITEAFF	TGTGCCAGCAGCTTAAGGGGGATCACTGAAGCTTTCTTT
TRBV28	TRBD1	TRBJ1-1	.	CASLSGTGAVSTEAFF	TGTGCCAGCCTTTCCGGGACAGGGGCCGTGAGTACTGAAGCTTTCTTT
TRBV29-1	TRBD1	TRBJ2-3	.	CSVAGQGSNTDTQYF	TGCAGCGTTGCAGGACAGGGTTCCAACACAGATACGCAGTATTTT
TRBV19	.	TRBJ1-5	.	CASSKQVYNQPQHF	TGTGCCAGTAGTAAACAGGTTTACAATCAGCCCCAGCATTTT
TRBV28	.	TRBJ1-2	.	CASSLRWRRGSGHGYTF	TGTGCCAGCAGTTTAAGATGGAGGCGGGGTTCAGGGCATGGCTACACCTTC
TRBV11-3	TRBD1	TRBJ1-1	.	CASSFSIQGDAEAFF	TGTGCCAGCAGCTTCAGTATACAGGGGGACGCTGAAGCTTTCTTT
TRBV2	TRBD1	TRBJ1-2	.	CASGQAYGYTF	TGTGCCAGCGGACAGGCCTATGGCTACACCTTC
TRBV4-1	.	TRBJ2-7	.	CASSQSTFRTDQQYEQYF	TGCGCCAGCAGCCAATCTACTTTCAGGACAGACCAACAGTACGAGCAGTACTTC
TRBV23-1	TRBD1	TRBJ2-5	.	CASDRAYQETQYF	TGCGCCAGCGACAGGGCATACCAAGAGACCCAGTACTTC
TRBV18	TRBD2	TRBJ2-1	.	CASSRTGTSGRANEQFF	TGTGCCAGCTCACGTACCGGGACTAGCGGGAGGGCCAATGAGCAGTTCTTC
TRBV7-2	TRBD1	TRBJ1-3	.	CASSPGGREGNTIYF	TGTGCCAGCAGCCCAGGGGGGCGAGAAGGAAACACCATATATTTT
TRBV11-2	TRBD2	TRBJ2-1	.	CASSLSHRREGLYNEQFF	TGTGCCAGCAGCTTGTCCCATCGGCGGGAGGGCCTCTACAATGAGCAGTTCTTC
TRBV29-1	TRBD1	TRBJ1-2	.	CSVRDSRDGYTF	TGCAGCGTCCGGGACAGCCGAGATGGCTACACCTTC
TRBV5-5	.	TRBJ2-7	once	CASSSFHGYEQYF	TGTGCCAGCAGCTCCTTCCACGGGTACGAGCAGTACTTC
TRBV5-1	.	TRBJ1-2	once	CASSLGSGQPYGYTF	TGCGCCAGCAGCTTGGGGTCAGGCCAACCCTATGGCTACACCTTC
TRBV10-3	.	TRBJ2-1	.	CAASRDNSYNEQFF	TGTGCCGCCTCCCGGGACAACTCCTACAATGAGCAGTTCTTC
TRBV2	.	TRBJ2-7	.	CASSDTGTNARQYF	TGTGCCAGCAGTGATACAGGGACAAACGCGCGGCAGTACTTC
TRBV7-8	.	TRBJ1-5	once	CASSLGQNQPQHF	TGTGCCAGCAGCTTAGGGCAAAATCAGCCCCAGCATTTT
TRBV24-1	.	TRBJ1-4	.	CATSEGGNEKLFF	TGTGCCACCAGTGAGGGGGGGAATGAAAAACTGTTTTTT
TRBV7-2	TRBD2	TRBJ2-5	.	CASSPPGLAGRGDLGTQYF	TGTGCCAGCAGCCCCCCGGGACTAGCGGGCCGAGGGGATCTCGGGACCCAGTACTTC
TRBV18	TRBD1	TRBJ2-7	once	CASSPGRDRDHEQYF	TGTGCCAGCTCACCAGGACGGGACAGGGACCACGAGCAGTACTTC
TRBV7-2	.	TRBJ1-5	.	CASSLVGTPNQPQHF	TGTGCCAGCAGCTTAGTAGGGACACCCAATCAGCCCCAGCATTTT
TRBV24-1	TRBD2	TRBJ2-2	.	CATSDLGVGRSGELFF	TGTGCCACCAGTGATTTGGGAGTCGGGAGGTCCGGGGAGCTGTTTTTT
TRBV25-1	TRBD1	TRBJ2-4	.	CASSGTGGIQYF	TGTGCCAGCAGTGGGACAGGGGGCATTCAGTACTTC
TRBV5-4	.	TRBJ2-2	few	CASRINGELFF	TGTGCCAGCAGAATTAACGGGGAGCTGTTTTTT
TRBV24-1	.	TRBJ2-1	.	CATSDQTSSTNEQFF	TGTGCCACCAGTGACCAAACTTCTTCAACCAATGAGCAGTTCTTC
TRBV5-1	TRBD1	TRBJ1-1	once	CASSVGQEIEAFF	TGCGCCAGCAGCGTGGGACAGGAGATTGAAGCTTTCTTT
TRBV6-5	.	TRBJ1-5	.	CATRGGNQPQHF	TGTGCCACGCGTGGAGGAAATCAGCCCCAGCATTTT
TRBV11-3	TRBD1	TRBJ2-7	.	CASSPRQGFSYEQYF	TGTGCCAGCAGCCCACGACAGGGTTTTTCCTACGAGCAGTACTTC
TRBV18	.	TRBJ1-1	.	CASSPNTANTEAFF	TGTGCCAGCTCACCTAATACAGCGAACACTGAAGCTTTCTTT
TRBV4-1	TRBD1	TRBJ1-5	.	CASSGTGHQPQHF	TGCGCCAGCAGTGGGACAGGGCATCAGCCCCAGCATTTT
TRBV14	.	TRBJ2-5	.	CASSQEWGGQETQYF	TGTGCCAGCAGCCAAGAGTGGGGCGGTCAAGAGACCCAGTACTTC
TRBV2	TRBD2	TRBJ2-7	.	CASSERLAGKVYEQYF	TGTGCCAGCAGTGAGCGACTAGCGGGAAAGGTCTACGAGCAGTACTTC